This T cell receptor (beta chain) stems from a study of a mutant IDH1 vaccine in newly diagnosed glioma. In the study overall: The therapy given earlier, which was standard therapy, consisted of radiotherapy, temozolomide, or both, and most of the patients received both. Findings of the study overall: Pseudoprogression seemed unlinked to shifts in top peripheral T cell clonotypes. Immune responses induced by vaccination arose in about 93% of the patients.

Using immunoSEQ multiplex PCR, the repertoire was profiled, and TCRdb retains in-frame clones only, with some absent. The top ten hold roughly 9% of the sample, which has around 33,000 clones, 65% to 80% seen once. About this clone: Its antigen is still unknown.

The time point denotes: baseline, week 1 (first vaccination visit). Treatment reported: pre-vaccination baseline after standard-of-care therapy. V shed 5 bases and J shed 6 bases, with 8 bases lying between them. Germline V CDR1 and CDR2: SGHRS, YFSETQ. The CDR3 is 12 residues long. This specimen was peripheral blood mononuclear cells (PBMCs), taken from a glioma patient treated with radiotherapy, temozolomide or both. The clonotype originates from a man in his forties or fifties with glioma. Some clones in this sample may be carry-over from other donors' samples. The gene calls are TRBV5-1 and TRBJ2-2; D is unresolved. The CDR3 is CASSYYPGELFF. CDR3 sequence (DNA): TGCGCCAGCAGTTATTACCCCGGGGAGCTGTTTTTT.